The clone carrying this T cell receptor beta chain has a handful of counts. Its antigen is as yet unknown. These data originate in a study of vaccination and CD4 T cells after COVID-19. Sequencing of DNA taken from cultured CD4+ T cells relied on the Oncomine TCR Beta short-read assay. TCRdb passed the PCR reads through MiXCR, listing each CDR3 protein once. The sample has under 15,000 distinct CDR3 sequences, nearly 45% seen once. Treatment defined: approximately 11-day PBMC culture with coronavirus spike peptide pools or control peptides (ViraFEST assay). This TCR came from a human donor who had recovered from COVID-19. Sequenced here: CD4+ T cells from blood, cultured in vitro, sampled after SARS-CoV-2 vaccination.

CDR3 sequence reads: CASLALYEQYF. The CDR3 bases are TGTGCCAGCCTAGCGCTCTACGAGCAGTACTTC. V gene TRBV6-1 combines with J gene TRBJ2-7; perhaps TRBD2 as D (6 bases). V was cut by 8 bases and J by 3 bases, with 8 bases left in between. Per the germline V gene, CDR1 is MNHNS and CDR2 is SASEGT. The CDR3 extends over 11 amino acids.